The clone carrying this T cell receptor beta chain was detected only a few times. The germline V gene has CDR1 MNHNS and CDR2 SASEGT. The CDR3 totals 15 residues. V was clipped by 3 bases and J by 6 bases; unmatched bases: 5. Data came from immunoSEQ multiplex PCR; TCRdb stores just in-frame clones and leaves some out. The sample holds just over 40,000 clones, roughly nine tenths seen once. This specimen comes from a study of graft-versus-host responses after intestinal transplantation. The chain couples TRBV6-1 to TRBJ2-7; TRBD2 agrees at 13 bases. This specimen was PBMCs, taken about 330 days after intestinal transplant. The source of this sequence is a human patient who received an intestinal transplant, so some T cells may come from the graft donor. The CDR3 DNA reads as TGTGCCAGCAGTGACCCTGGACTAGCGGGAGTCGAGCAGTACTTC. Translating it yields CASSDPGLAGVEQYF.